The rows below give T cell receptor beta chains drawn from one sample of a study of blood T cell repertoires in COVID-19. Sequencing was performed with immunoSEQ multiplex PCR; in TCRdb, only in-frame clones are kept and a portion is missing. In the table there are about 110,000 clones, about 88% of which are singletons. The sequencing sample was made of peripheral blood. The source is a woman aged 70-85 years who had recovered from COVID-19. The conserved cysteine and the conserved F or W are not part of the CDR3 here. Fields, in order: CDR3 length, J gene, V gene, CDR3 protein.

CDR3 length: 14; J gene: TRBJ2-7; V gene: TRBV3-1/TRBV3-2; CDR3 protein: ASSHPRGGADNEQY
CDR3 length: 11; J gene: TRBJ2-5; V gene: TRBV30; CDR3 protein: AWSAKPGGTQY
CDR3 length: 13; J gene: TRBJ1-2; V gene: TRBV4-3; CDR3 protein: ASSPTQGADYGYT
CDR3 length: 15; J gene: TRBJ2-2; V gene: TRBV7-3; CDR3 protein: ASSASGTSGRTGELF
CDR3 length: 13; J gene: TRBJ2-1; V gene: TRBV30; CDR3 protein: AWKGPGGRTNEQF
CDR3 length: 15; J gene: TRBJ2-1; V gene: TRBV19; CDR3 protein: ASSIPRSTSDYNEQF
CDR3 length: 13; J gene: TRBJ2-2; V gene: TRBV18; CDR3 protein: ASSPLTAGTGELF
CDR3 length: 11; J gene: TRBJ1-6; V gene: TRBV12-3/TRBV12-4; CDR3 protein: ASSLVRGRPLH
CDR3 length: 11; J gene: TRBJ2-7; V gene: TRBV6-8; CDR3 protein: ASILPQGDEQY
CDR3 length: 12; J gene: TRBJ2-2; V gene: TRBV10-3; CDR3 protein: AIRLAVFTGELF
CDR3 length: 12; J gene: TRBJ1-6; V gene: TRBV14; CDR3 protein: ASSQDWTVSPLH
CDR3 length: 12; J gene: TRBJ1-5; V gene: TRBV6-5; CDR3 protein: ASSYGTEGMPQH
CDR3 length: 13; J gene: TRBJ1-4; V gene: TRBV7-6; CDR3 protein: ASSLGRETNEKLF
CDR3 length: 13; J gene: TRBJ2-7; V gene: TRBV19; CDR3 protein: ASRSEGQMTYEQY
CDR3 length: 13; J gene: TRBJ1-5; V gene: TRBV2; CDR3 protein: ASSPTGGINQPQH
CDR3 length: 13; J gene: TRBJ2-7; V gene: TRBV24-1; CDR3 protein: ATSDATGSPYEQY
CDR3 length: 9; J gene: TRBJ1-6; V gene: TRBV30; CDR3 protein: AFAANSPLH
CDR3 length: 12; J gene: TRBJ2-4; V gene: TRBV28; CDR3 protein: ASASGGAKNIQY
CDR3 length: 15; J gene: TRBJ2-7; V gene: TRBV10-3; CDR3 protein: AISESQRVAQNYEQY
CDR3 length: 15; J gene: TRBJ2-5; V gene: TRBV7-9; CDR3 protein: ASSLRVTLQGQETQY
CDR3 length: 12; J gene: TRBJ2-5; V gene: TRBV4-2; CDR3 protein: ASSQLGGQETQY
CDR3 length: 13; J gene: TRBJ1-2; V gene: TRBV7-2; CDR3 protein: ASSLGALGFYGYT
CDR3 length: 13; J gene: TRBJ2-3; V gene: TRBV7-9; CDR3 protein: ASSFKAGATDTQY
CDR3 length: 11; J gene: TRBJ2-1; V gene: TRBV7-3; CDR3 protein: ASSSNIGTNKL
CDR3 length: 12; J gene: TRBJ2-1; V gene: TRBV7-3; CDR3 protein: ASSLLAGYNEQF
CDR3 length: 14; J gene: TRBJ2-1; V gene: TRBV4-1; CDR3 protein: ASSQGRQSSYNEQF
CDR3 length: 13; J gene: TRBJ2-1; V gene: TRBV7-2; CDR3 protein: ASSSRGRTNNEQF
CDR3 length: 12; J gene: TRBJ1-5; V gene: TRBV28; CDR3 protein: ASSGDSPNQPQH
CDR3 length: 12; J gene: TRBJ2-3; V gene: TRBV28; CDR3 protein: ASSLSRNGDTQY